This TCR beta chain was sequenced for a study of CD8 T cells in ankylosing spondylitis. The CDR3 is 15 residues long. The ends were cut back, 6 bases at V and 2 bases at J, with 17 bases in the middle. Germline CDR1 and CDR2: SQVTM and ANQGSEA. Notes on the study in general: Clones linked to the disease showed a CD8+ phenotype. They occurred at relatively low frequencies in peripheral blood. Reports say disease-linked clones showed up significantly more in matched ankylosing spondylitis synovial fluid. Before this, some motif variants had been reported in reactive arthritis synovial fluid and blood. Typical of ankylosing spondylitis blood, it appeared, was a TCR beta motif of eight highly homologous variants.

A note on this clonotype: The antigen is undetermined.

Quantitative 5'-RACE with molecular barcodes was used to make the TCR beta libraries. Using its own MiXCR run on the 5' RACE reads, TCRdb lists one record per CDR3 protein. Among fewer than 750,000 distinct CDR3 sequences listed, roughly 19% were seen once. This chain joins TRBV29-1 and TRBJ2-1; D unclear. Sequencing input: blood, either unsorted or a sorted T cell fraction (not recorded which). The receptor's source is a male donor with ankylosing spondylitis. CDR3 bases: TGCAGCGTAATAATCACCGGGCTCCCCTACAATGAGCAGTTCTTC. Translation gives CSVIITGLPYNEQFF.